This entry lists 21 T cell receptor beta chains sequenced from one sample in a study of cytomegalovirus exposure and HLA in healthy donors. 60 Vbeta and 13 Jbeta primers were used in PCR. The protocol was immunoSEQ multiplex PCR, while the TCRdb copy is restricted to in-frame clones and leaves out a portion. Here the sample spans about 120,000 clones, 60% to 85% being singletons. Sequencing input: PBMCs. The receptors stem from a middle-aged woman in good health and CMV-seropositive.

This chain connects TRBV4-1 to TRBJ2-5, with 11 bases matching TRBD2. Germline CDR1 and CDR2: MGHRA and YSYEKL. CDR3 size: 14 residues. Losses at the gene ends were 8 bases for V and 4 bases for J; bases not matched to a gene: 6. The DNA for the CDR3 is TGCGCCAGCTCCCCACTAGCGGGAGTAGAGACCCAGTACTTC. As protein: CASSPLAGVETQYF.

This clone was seen a handful of times. The rearrangement links TRBV9 to TRBJ2-1, with 11 bases lining up with TRBD2. The CDR3 has 16 residues. Per the germline V gene, CDR1 is SGDLS and CDR2 is YYNGEE. The junction had 6 bases not matched to a gene; V was cut back by 4 bases and J by 3 bases. The CDR3 region is CASSISGGVIYNEQFF. The CDR3 coding sequence is TGTGCCAGCAGCATTAGCGGGGGGGTTATCTACAATGAGCAGTTCTTC.

The chain couples TRBV2 to TRBJ2-4, with TRBD1 matching 10 bases. The V segment lost 6 bases and the J segment 1 base; nucleotides outside the gene matches: 6. This CDR3 region has 16 residues. CDR1 SNHLY and CDR2 FYNNEI come from the germline V gene. The CDR3 DNA reads TGTGCCAGCAGCCGACAGGGGGCCTCCGCCAAAAACATTCAGTACTTC. Translating gives CASSRQGASAKNIQYF.

A single count supports this clone. V is TRBV4-2 and J is TRBJ1-5; 10 bases match TRBD1. J was trimmed by 2 bases and V by 6 bases; bases with no gene match: 4. This CDR3 has 15 residues. Germline V gene sequence: CDR1 LGHNA, CDR2 YNFKEQ. The CDR3 sequence: CASSSGTGGNQPQHF. The DNA for the CDR3 is TGTGCCAGCAGTTCCGGGACAGGGGGCAATCAGCCCCAGCATTTT.

This rearrangement joins TRBV7-8 to TRBJ2-7; 8 bases are a match to TRBD2. The CDR3 is 16 amino acids. Per the germline V gene, CDR1 is SGHVS and CDR2 is FQNEAQ. Unmatched junction bases numbered 7, after V lost 0 bases and J lost 3 bases. The DNA for the CDR3 is TGTGCCAGCAGCTTAGCGGGAAGCGGGAGATTCTACGAGCAGTACTTC. It specifies CASSLAGSGRFYEQYF.

CDR3 nucleotide sequence: TGTGCCAGTAGGGACAGGGGCGGCCAGCCCCAGCATTTT. Its protein is CASRDRGGQPQHF. The V gene is TRBV19, the J gene TRBJ1-5; TRBD1 matches 9 bases. The CDR3 is 13 amino acids. In germline, CDR1 is LNHDA, CDR2 SQIVND (reference sequence). After removal of 6 bases from V and 7 bases from J, the junction contained 4 bases not matched to a gene. The full variable domain, with the rest looked up from reference TRBV19 and TRBJ1-5, is DGGITQSPKYLFRKEGQNVTLSCEQNLNHDAMYWYRQDPGQGLRLIYYSQIVNDFQKGDIAEGYSVSREKKESFPLTVTSAQKNPTAFYLCASRDRGGQPQHFGDGTRLSIL.

Here the CDR3 DNA reads TGTGCCAGCAGTTTGATAGGGACAGCCTATGGCTACACCTTC. Its protein product is CASSLIGTAYGYTF. The J gene is TRBJ1-2, the V gene TRBV27; 7 bases are a match to TRBD1. The V segment lost 3 bases and the J segment 4 bases; nucleotides outside the gene matches: 5. The CDR3 has 14 amino acids. Germline-derived CDR1 and CDR2 are MNHEY and SMNVEV (reference sequence).

The chain joins TRBV6-1 to TRBJ2-3; 11 nucleotides align to TRBD2. V lost 8 bases to trimming and J lost 6 bases; unmatched junction nucleotides: 7. CDR3 length: 14 residues. Germline-derived CDR1 and CDR2 are MNHNS and SASEGT. CDR3 amino acids: CASYSGGAGDTQYF. The CDR3 DNA follows: TGTGCCAGCTATAGCGGGGGGGCGGGTGATACGCAGTATTTT.

CDR3 residues: CASSRQGAGNTIYF. The DNA for the CDR3 is TGTGCCAGCAGCCGACAGGGGGCTGGAAACACCATATATTTT. The J gene is TRBJ1-3, the V gene TRBV13; 9 bases map to TRBD1. Germline values: CDR1 PRHDT, CDR2 FYEKMQ (reference sequence). The CDR3 has 14 amino acids. Unmatched junction bases numbered 1, after V lost 5 bases and J lost 2 bases.

V gene TRBV5-1 combines with J gene TRBJ2-3; TRBD2 matches at 10 bases. Germline values: CDR1 SGHRS, CDR2 YFSETQ. Trimming cost V 5 bases and J 0 bases; bases outside gene matches: 6. The CDR3 runs to 16 residues. CDR3 coding DNA: TGCGCCAGCAGGACGAGCGGGGGGGCCAGCACAGATACGCAGTATTTT. Translation: CASRTSGGASTDTQYF.

V usage is TRBV5-1 and J usage is TRBJ2-5; 9 bases are shared with TRBD2. The germline CDR1 and CDR2 sequences are SGHRS and YFSETQ. J lost 4 bases, V lost 4 bases, and 17 bases had no gene match. CDR3 length: 18 amino acids. The CDR3 DNA reads TGCGCCAGCAGCAACACCGGTCTCTCTAGCGGGACCGGAGAGACCCAGTACTTC. Its protein is CASSNTGLSSGTGETQYF.

This rearrangement joins TRBV7-3 to TRBJ1-3, with 9 nucleotides matching TRBD1. Trimming cost V 5 bases and J 4 bases; bases outside gene matches: 9. CDR1 SGHTA and CDR2 FQGTGA come from the germline V gene. The CDR3 is made up of 16 amino acids. CDR3 sequence: CASSPHPGTGGNTIYF. The CDR3 bases are TGTGCCAGCAGCCCACACCCCGGGACAGGGGGAAACACCATATATTTT. Using reference TRBV7-3 and TRBJ1-3 for the parts outside the CDR3, the full variable domain is GAGVSQTPSNKVTEKGKYVELRCDPISGHTALYWYRQSLGQGPEFLIYFQGTGAADDSGLPNDRFFAVRPEGSVSTLKIQRTERGDSAVYLCASSPHPGTGGNTIYFGEGSWLTVV.

This chain uses TRBV30 with TRBJ2-1, with TRBD2 identical over 8 bases. The V gene end was trimmed by 7 bases and the J gene end by 2 bases; junction bases not matched to a gene: 7. Germline CDR1 GTSNPN, CDR2 SVGIG (reference sequence). The CDR3 extends over 14 amino acids. This CDR3 is CAYRGLGAYNEQFF. The DNA of the CDR3 is TGTGCCTATAGGGGACTAGGAGCCTACAATGAGCAGTTCTTC.

The chain carries TRBV11-2 and TRBJ2-1; no definite D call. This CDR3 comprises 15 residues. Trimming took 0 bases from V and 8 from J, leaving 14 bases between them. Germline V gene lookup returns CDR1 SGHAT and CDR2 FQNNGV. The CDR3 here is CASSLEPSSNDEQFF. CDR3 DNA: TGTGCCAGCAGCTTAGAACCCTCGAGCAACGATGAGCAGTTCTTC.

This chain uses TRBV5-4 with TRBJ2-7, with TRBD2 matching 13 bases. The CDR3 loop spans 15 amino acids. V lost 5 bases, J lost 3 bases, and 5 bases stayed unmatched. Germline V gives CDR1 SGHNT, CDR2 YYREEE (reference sequence). In nucleotides, the CDR3 is TGTGCCAGCAGTCGGACTAGCGGGAGAATCTACGAGCAGTACTTC. Its protein product is CASSRTSGRIYEQYF. Filled out from reference TRBV5-4 and TRBJ2-7, the complete variable domain reads ETGVTQSPTHLIKTRGQQVTLRCSSQSGHNTVSWYQQALGQGPQFIFQYYREEENGRGNFPPRFSGLQFPNYSSELNVNALELDDSALYLCASSRTSGRIYEQYFGPGTRLTVT.

V and J are TRBV5-4 and TRBJ2-5, with no clear D. The CDR3 covers 14 residues. Germline CDR1 and CDR2: SGHNT and YYREEE (reference sequence). V was shortened by 0 bases and J by 4 bases, with 10 bases between the two germline ends. For the CDR3, the DNA is TGTGCCAGCAGCTTGGTAGAGGCAACAGAGACCCAGTACTTC. It translates to CASSLVEATETQYF.

The chain employs TRBV11-1 and TRBJ2-5; tentatively, D is TRBD2 (6 bases). Germline CDR1 and CDR2: SGHAT and FQDESV (reference sequence). The CDR3 is made up of 14 amino acids. V was clipped by 4 bases and J by 3 bases, with 12 bases between them. The DNA of the CDR3 is TGTGCCAGCAGCTACTCATTAGCGGAAGAGACCCAGTACTTC. This translates into CASSYSLAEETQYF.

The chain uses TRBV5-4 and TRBJ2-7; D not resolved. The CDR3 totals 13 residues. Trimming stripped 0 bases from V and 1 base from J, with 5 bases between. Per germline, CDR1 SGHNT and CDR2 YYREEE (reference sequence). The DNA of the CDR3 is TGTGCCAGCAGCTTGGACCGGTCCTACGAGCAGTACTTC. This codes for CASSLDRSYEQYF.

This clone was observed a few times. This chain joins TRBV7-6 and TRBJ2-1; a weak D match, TRBD2 (6 bases). This CDR3 contains 15 residues. The V gene's germline CDR1 is SGHVS and CDR2 FNYEAQ. The ends were cut back, 5 bases at V and 0 bases at J, with 11 bases in the middle. CDR3 in DNA: TGTGCCAGCAGCCCGGGACTTAGCTCCTACAATGAGCAGTTCTTC. Translated: CASSPGLSSYNEQFF.

The chain joins TRBV30 to TRBJ2-1, with 9 bases lining up with TRBD2. There are 13 residues in the CDR3. Looked up from germline, CDR1 is GTSNPN and CDR2 is SVGIG (reference sequence). V trimming: 4 bases; J trimming: 3 bases; junction bases outside the gene matches: 1. CDR3 bases: TGTGCCTGGACTAGCGGGAACTACAATGAGCAGTTCTTC. Its protein is CAWTSGNYNEQFF.

The chain is built from TRBV4-2 and TRBJ1-4; 7 nucleotides line up with TRBD1. This CDR3 comprises 14 residues. Germline trimming cut 4 bases from V and 6 bases from J; bases unmatched to any gene: 5. CDR1 LGHNA and CDR2 YNFKEQ come from the germline V gene. The CDR3 DNA reads as TGTGCCAGCAGCCCGGGGACAGCGGATGAAAAACTGTTTTTT. This sequence encodes CASSPGTADEKLFF.